What follows are 26 T cell receptor beta chains derived from one specimen sequenced in a study of tissue T cells after allogeneic stem cell transplantation. Using immunoSEQ multiplex PCR, the repertoire was profiled, and TCRdb retains in-frame clones only, with some absent. The table includes under 2,000 clones, about 44% detected once. The time point here: mouse harvest day 14 after allogeneic transplant. Tail vein injection delivered 10^7 T-cell-depleted bone marrow cells and 10^6 splenic CD5+ T cells. Material: spleen. The source of these receptors is a female BALB/c mouse given C57BL/6 T cells with graft-versus-host disease after an allogeneic hematopoietic cell transplant.

This clone appeared a few times. Gene labels here are mouse ones. CDR3 DNA, as far as it was read: TGTGCTAGCAGCCCCGACTGGGGGGAACAGTAC. It specifies CASSPDWGEQY. The entire CDR3 sequence reads CASSPDWGEQYF. J is TRBJ2-7 and V is TRBV29; 9 bases match TRBD2. Coverage ceases 1 residue before the CDR3 finishes, and the germline J gene fills in the end. Germline CDR1 is MSHET and CDR2 is SYDVDS. This CDR3 has 12 residues. V trimming: 6 bases; J trimming: 7 bases; junction bases outside the gene matches: 4.

Notes on this clone: Gene labels here are mouse ones. The CDR3 end is not reached by the read, which stops 1 residue before it; the germline J gene fills it in. This rearrangement joins TRBV5 to TRBJ2-7; possible D gene TRBD1, 5 bases. This CDR3 comprises 13 residues. The V gene's germline CDR1 is LGHNA and CDR2 YNLKQL (reference sequence). V lost 0 bases and J lost 3, with 6 bases in between. The CDR3 bases that were read are TGTGCCAGCAGCCAAGACAGGGACTATGAACAGTAC. As protein: CASSQDRDYEQY. The whole CDR3 reads CASSQDRDYEQYF.

A remark on this clone: Gene names and germline refer to mouse. The CDR3 is CAWSLSGENTLYF. The covered CDR3 bases are TGTGCCTGGAGTCTCTCTGGGGAAAACACCTTGTAC. V is TRBV31 and J is TRBJ2-4; TRBD2 might be the D (6 bases). The read comes to an end 1 residue before the CDR3 does, leaving the germline J gene to fill in the end. Germline V gives CDR1 GKSSPN, CDR2 SITVG. Trimming removed 0 bases at V and 4 bases at J, with 8 bases between. The CDR3 totals 13 residues. Together with reference TRBV31 and TRBJ2-4, the CDR3 gives the full variable domain: AQTIHQWPVAEIKAVGSPLSLGCTIKGKSSPNLYWYWQATGGTLQQLFYSITVGQVESVVQLNLSASRPKDDQFILSTEKLLLSHSGFYLCAWSLSGENTLYFGAGTRLSVL.

Regarding this clone: Gene and germline names: mouse. The read terminates 1 residue ahead of where the CDR3 ends, so the germline J gene completes it. The rearrangement joins TRBV13-3 to TRBJ2-2; possibly TRBD1 or TRBD2 for D (5 bases each). Germline V gene lookup returns CDR1 NNHDY and CDR2 SYVADS. CDR3 length: 14 amino acids. The V gene lost 5 bases and the J gene lost 4 bases, with 12 bases spanning the gap. The CDR3 bases that were read are TGTGCCAGCAGGAGGGGCGCGGGCACCGGGCAGCTCTAC. As protein: CASRRGAGTGQLY. The complete CDR3 reads CASRRGAGTGQLYF. The full variable domain, rest sourced from reference TRBV13-3 and TRBJ2-2, is EAAVTQSPRSKVAVTGGKVTLSCHQTNNHDYMYWYRQDTGHGLRLIHYSYVADSTEKGDIPDGYKASRPSQENFSLILELASLSQTAVYFCASRRGAGTGQLYFGEGSKLTVL.

Concerning this clone: Gene names refer to mouse genes. CDR3: CASSQGVDTQYF. Incomplete CDR3 DNA: TGTGCCAGCTCTCAAGGGGTAGACACCCAGTAC. V usage is TRBV12-1 and J usage is TRBJ2-5, with D perhaps matching TRBD1 (5 bases). From the germline J gene comes the end of the CDR3, since the read stops 1 residue before it. The CDR3 runs to 12 residues. CDR1 and CDR2 from the germline V gene are SGHSN and HYEKVE. V lost 2 bases and J lost 5, with 7 bases in between.

A single count supports this clone. Relative to the germline gene, one junction end is altered; a read error may explain this. These gene names are mouse names. The read comes to an end 1 residue before the CDR3 does, leaving the germline J gene to fill in the end. This rearrangement joins TRBV26 to TRBJ1-1; D is perhaps TRBD1 (6 bases). Per the germline V gene, CDR1 is KGHPV and CDR2 is FQNQEV (reference sequence). This CDR3 region has 14 residues. The CDR3 is CANSLNRENTEVFF. The CDR3 DNA, read in part, is TGTGCCAACAGTCTAAACAGGGAAAACACAGAAGTCTTC.

Remarks on this clone: Mouse germline and gene names are used. The read falls 1 residue short of the CDR3 end, and the missing part is taken from the germline J gene. This chain links TRBV16 with TRBJ1-3; tentatively, D is TRBD1 (6 bases). The CDR3 has 14 amino acids. Germline V gene data show CDR1 as SGHSA and CDR2 as FRNQAP. Trimming stripped 5 bases from V and 0 bases from J, with 8 bases between. The CDR3 spells CASSRDNSGNTLYF. The covered CDR3 bases are TGTGCAAGCAGCCGGGACAATTCTGGAAATACGCTCTAT.

A word on this clone: Gene labels here are mouse ones. The read comes to an end 1 residue before the CDR3 does, leaving the germline J gene to fill in the end. The rearrangement uses TRBV12-2 and TRBJ2-5, with D perhaps matching TRBD1 (5 bases). Trimming cost V 1 base and J 5 bases, with 9 bases left between them. Germline V CDR1 and CDR2: SGHLS, HYDKME. This CDR3 is built from 13 residues. CDR3 DNA (partial): TGTGCCAGCTCTCTTCAGGGTGCAGACACCCAGTAC. Its protein is CASSLQGADTQY. The full-length CDR3 reads as CASSLQGADTQYF.

In regard to this clone: The genes and germline here are from mouse. The CDR3 end is not reached by the read, which stops 1 residue before it; the germline J gene fills it in. The rearrangement links TRBV13-2 to TRBJ2-2; 8 positions match TRBD2. CDR1 is NNHNN, CDR2 SYGAGS, per germline (reference sequence). V trimming: 3 bases; J trimming: 4 bases; junction bases outside the gene matches: 5. The CDR3 covers 15 residues. CDR3 protein: CASGVDWGATGQLYF. The sequenced part of the CDR3 DNA is TGTGCCAGCGGTGTCGACTGGGGAGCCACCGGGCAGCTCTAC.

This clone was observed a few times. All gene names here are mouse names. The read halts 1 residue ahead of the CDR3 end, with the missing end drawn from the germline J gene. The chain links TRBV5 to TRBJ2-3, with D tentatively TRBD1 (7 bases). There are 15 residues in the CDR3. The germline V and J ends were trimmed by 0 bases and 2 bases, with 9 bases remaining between them. Looked up from germline, CDR1 is LGHNA and CDR2 is YNLKQL (reference sequence). CDR3 DNA (partial): TGTGCCAGCAGCCAAGAGAGGGGGCTTGCAGAAACGCTGTAT. Translating it yields CASSQERGLAETLY. The whole CDR3 protein is CASSQERGLAETLYF.

This clone was counted between two and nine times. Gene names and germline match the mouse. The read stops 1 residue short of the end of the CDR3; the missing end is completed from the germline J gene. The chain links TRBV26 to TRBJ1-1; TRBD1 is a possible D gene (6 bases). V dropped 5 bases and J dropped 8 bases, with 6 bases sitting between them. CDR1 is KGHPV, CDR2 FQNQEV, per germline (reference sequence). The CDR3 length is 10 residues. The CDR3 loop is CASSRGEVFF. CDR3 DNA (partial): TGTGCCAGCAGTAGGGGGGAAGTCTTC.

This clone was found a few times. Genes here carry mouse names. Read data end 1 residue before the CDR3 end; the end is taken from the germline J gene. The chain joins TRBV3 to TRBJ2-5; D uncertain. Germline CDR1 is SNHLY and CDR2 is FYNGKV (reference sequence). The CDR3 is 11 residues long. V was pared by 2 bases and J by 4 bases, with 1 base between. The CDR3 bases that were read are TGTGCCAGCAGCTTAAAAGACACCCAGTAC. As protein: CASSLKDTQY. The entire CDR3 reads CASSLKDTQYF. Variable domain in full (rest from reference TRBV3 and TRBJ2-5): GPKVLQIPSHQIIDMGQMVTLNCDPVSNHLYFYWYKQILGQQMEFLVNFYNGKVMEKSKLFKDQFSVERPDGSYFTLKIQPTALEDSAVYFCASSLKDTQYFGPGTRLLVL.

In the case of this clone: These gene names are mouse names. From the germline J gene comes the end of the CDR3, since the read stops 1 residue before it. This chain links TRBV14 with TRBJ1-3; D gene ambiguous. Germline lookup yields CDR1 SGHDT and CDR2 FRDEAV. Deletions cut 2 bases from V and 0 bases from J, with 6 bases between. The CDR3 contains 14 residues. The CDR3 here is CASSLTYSGNTLYF. CDR3 DNA (partial): TGTGCCAGCAGTTTAACATATTCTGGAAATACGCTCTAT.

Note on this clone: Genes and germline come from the mouse. The observed sequence ends 1 residue before the CDR3 terminus, with the missing tail filled in from the germline J gene. This chain uses TRBV5 with TRBJ2-5; a weak D match, TRBD2 (6 bases). Trimming removed 4 bases from V and 5 bases from J, with 10 bases in between. This CDR3 has 13 amino acids. Germline loops: CDR1 LGHNA, CDR2 YNLKQL (reference sequence). The CDR3 sequence is CASSPGGRDTQYF. CDR3 DNA, as far as it was read: TGTGCCAGCAGCCCCGGGGGGAGAGACACCCAGTAC.

Concerning this clone itself: Gene names and germline refer to mouse. The read terminates 1 residue before the CDR3 end, so the remaining end is supplied by the germline J gene. This rearrangement joins TRBV24 to TRBJ2-4; TRBD1 might be the D (5 bases). The V gene's germline CDR1 is KGHTA and CDR2 FRNEEI. The V end lost 3 bases, the J end lost 0 bases, and 10 bases lay between the germline ends. The CDR3 runs 15 residues. The part of the CDR3 DNA that was read is TGTGCCAGCAGTCTCCAGGGAACTAGTCAAAACACCTTGTAC. Protein sequence: CASSLQGTSQNTLY. The complete CDR3 reads CASSLQGTSQNTLYF.

This clone has more than one count but fewer than ten. The genes and germline here are from mouse. Coverage ceases 1 residue before the CDR3 finishes, and the germline J gene fills in the end. V is TRBV26 and J is TRBJ1-4, with 9 bases fitting TRBD1. Germline V gives CDR1 KGHPV, CDR2 FQNQEV (reference sequence). Germline trimming cut 3 bases from V and 6 bases from J; bases unmatched to any gene: 5. The CDR3 is made up of 15 amino acids. Partial CDR3 DNA: TGTGCCAGCAGTCTTACGGGACAGGGAGACGAAAGATTATTT. Translated: CASSLTGQGDERLF. The full-length CDR3 reads as CASSLTGQGDERLFF.

Concerning this clone: Mouse gene names apply. Read data end 1 residue before the CDR3 end; the end is taken from the germline J gene. The same CDR3 also results from other DNA sequences found in this sample. The chain employs TRBV31 and TRBJ2-5; perhaps TRBD2 as D (6 bases). V was trimmed by 0 bases and J by 0 bases, leaving 7 bases between them. CDR1 is GKSSPN and CDR2 is SITVG in the germline V gene. The CDR3 has 14 amino acids. This CDR3 is CAWSLWGNQDTQYF. The part of the CDR3 DNA that was read is TGTGCCTGGAGTCTCTGGGGAAACCAAGACACCCAGTAC.

Note on this clone: Mouse gene names apply. The read comes to an end 1 residue before the CDR3 does, leaving the germline J gene to fill in the end. The J gene is TRBJ2-5, the V gene TRBV12-1; 9 positions match TRBD1. Looked up from germline, CDR1 is SGHSN and CDR2 is HYEKVE. The CDR3 covers 12 residues. Germline trimming cut 7 bases from V and 8 bases from J; bases unmatched to any gene: 6. The CDR3 sequence is CASSGTGFTQYF. The part of the CDR3 DNA that was read is TGTGCCAGTTCCGGGACAGGGTTCACCCAGTAC.

This clone has a handful of counts. The listed genes are named as in mouse. The read gets to within 1 residue of the CDR3 end, and the germline J gene fills in the rest. V and J are TRBV3 and TRBJ2-7, with TRBD2 as a possible D gene (5 bases). The germline V gene encodes CDR1 SNHLY and CDR2 FYNGKV (reference sequence). This CDR3 has 13 residues. Trimming shortened V by 5 bases and J by 0 bases, and 8 bases separated the two germline ends. The part of the CDR3 DNA that was read is TGTGCCAGCAGCAGACTGAGCTCCTATGAACAGTAC. As protein: CASSRLSSYEQY. The full CDR3 reads CASSRLSSYEQYF.

As regards this clone: Gene names are the mouse ones. CDR3 bases read: TGTGCCAGCTCTCTCGAGACAGGGAATTCTGGAAATACGCTCTAT. Its translation is CASSLETGNSGNTLY. The complete CDR3 protein is CASSLETGNSGNTLYF. The gene calls are TRBV12-1 and TRBJ1-3; the match to TRBD1 covers 7 bases. Sequencing ends 1 residue short of the CDR3 end; the germline J gene provides the rest. CDR3 length: 16 amino acids. Germline-derived CDR1 and CDR2 are SGHSN and HYEKVE. The V segment lost 0 bases and the J segment 0 bases; nucleotides outside the gene matches: 4.

Notes on this clone: Gene and germline names: mouse. From the germline J gene comes the end of the CDR3, since the read stops 1 residue before it. The chain links TRBV16 to TRBJ2-5; D may be TRBD2 (6 bases). CDR1 is SGHSA and CDR2 is FRNQAP in the germline V gene. Trimming left V 0 bases short and J 2 bases short, with 6 bases between. The CDR3 is made up of 14 amino acids. The CDR3 bases that were read are TGTGCAAGCAGCTTAGAGGGGGGCCAAGACACCCAGTAC. This codes for CASSLEGGQDTQY. The complete CDR3 reads CASSLEGGQDTQYF.

Details on this clone: An end of the junction does not agree with germline; a read error may underlie this. The gene symbols are mouse symbols. The DNA ends 1 residue before the CDR3 does, and the rest of the CDR3 is filled in from the germline J gene. Distinct nucleotide sequences in the sample also encode this CDR3. The chain joins TRBV24 to TRBJ2-3; D gene ambiguous. Germline V gives CDR1 KGHTA, CDR2 FRNEEI. This CDR3 is built from 13 residues. Partial CDR3 DNA: TGTGCCAGCAGTCCCCGAGGTGCGGAAACGCTGTAT. It translates to CASSPRGAETLY. The full CDR3 protein is CASSPRGAETLYF.

Concerning this clone itself: A read error may explain this, as a much larger clone is one base away. Genes and germline are mouse. The part of the CDR3 DNA that was read is TGTGCCAGCAGCCCTCACCAAGACACCCAGTAC. Amino acid sequence: CASSPHQDTQY. The whole CDR3 protein is CASSPHQDTQYF. The chain employs TRBV24 and TRBJ2-5; the D is unclear. The sequence runs out 1 residue before the end of the CDR3; the remainder is reconstructed from the germline J gene. This CDR3 is 12 amino acids long. Between the trimmed V and J ends, which lost 6 bases and 1 base, there was a span of 5 bases. CDR1 and CDR2 (germline): KGHTA, FRNEEI.

By sample fraction, this clone is medium-sized. Each gene name is a mouse one. Read coverage stops 1 residue before the CDR3 terminus; the germline J gene supplies the remainder. The rearrangement uses TRBV13-1 and TRBJ2-7, with TRBD1 matching over 7 bases. With 5 bases clipped from V and 4 bases from J, the junction kept 6 bases outside the gene matches. CDR1 and CDR2 from the germline V gene are NSHNY and SYGAGN. CDR3 size: 13 residues. CDR3 residues: CASSRDRNYEQYF. CDR3 DNA, as far as it was read: TGTGCCAGCAGCCGGGACAGAAATTATGAACAGTAC.

Concerning this clone: Gene names follow the mouse nomenclature. The CDR3 end falls 1 residue outside the read, so it is completed with the germline J gene. The chain employs TRBV3 and TRBJ2-3; D gene uncertain. This CDR3 contains 14 residues. Trimming shortened V by 1 base and J by 1 base, and 6 bases separated the two germline ends. Germline V lookup: CDR1 SNHLY, CDR2 FYNGKV (reference sequence). The sequenced CDR3 bases are TGTGCCAGCAGCTTAGACAGAGGTGCAGAAACGCTGTAT. It encodes CASSLDRGAETLY. The CDR3 in its entirety is CASSLDRGAETLYF.

About this clone itself: The gene symbols are mouse symbols. The CDR3 extends 1 residue past the end of the read, so its final part is completed from the germline J gene. The rearrangement uses TRBV31 and TRBJ2-1, with 7 nucleotides matching TRBD1. J gave up 6 bases and V 2 bases, and 4 bases lay outside the gene matches. CDR1 is GKSSPN, CDR2 SITVG, per germline. The CDR3 is made up of 13 amino acids. The sequenced CDR3 bases are TGTGCCTGGAGTACGACAGGGCTTGCTGAGCAGTTC. It is translated as CAWSTTGLAEQF. The complete CDR3 reads CAWSTTGLAEQFF.